The following is a T cell receptor (beta chain) sequence with its context. This clonotype has at least ten counts. Its antigen target is currently unknown. No much larger clone exists at a distance of one base, and base qualities are not known. This entry is derived from a study of regulatory T cells in long-lasting Graves disease (dated by TCRdb to the early 2020s). Notes on the research overall: Antithyroid drugs had been taken for less than 3 months by newly diagnosed Graves' disease patients. The study was conducted in China and was registered as a clinical trial. This study used TCR sequencing and RNA sequencing of peripheral blood to compare persistent Graves' disease patients against newly diagnosed Graves' disease patients. A total of around 35 samples underwent TCR sequencing, from roughly 13 patients with persistent Graves' disease and 20 patients with newly diagnosed Graves' disease.

This specimen's time point label, per the study, means: newly diagnosed GD, antithyroid drugs for less than 3 months. RNA was extracted from PBMCs in TRIzol for both TCR sequencing and RNA sequencing. The diagnosis of Graves' disease was made according to American Thyroid Association guidelines. The patients came from an endocrinology department in Xi'an, China. Each patient gave 9 to 10 milliliters of peripheral blood, collected in an EDTA anticoagulant tube. Ficoll Paque Plus density gradient separation was used to isolate PBMCs, and no further T cell sorting was done. An Agilent 2100 Bioanalyzer and agarose gel were used to check RNA quality, and a NanoDrop 2000 was used to measure RNA concentration. Library preparation employed multiplex PCR. The sequencing machine was an Illumina HiSeq 4000. iRepertoire HTBI primers and Arm-PCR amplification of CDR3 regions were used to construct TCR beta libraries. Before sequencing, the PCR products went through gel purification. As for the original processing: Across samples, 60 to 80 TRBV and 14 TRBJ segments were identified and used for gene usage analysis of CDR3 amino acid clonotypes. Filtered high-quality paired reads were merged into contigs using COPE and FqMerger. Contigs were aligned with BLAST to IMGT TRBV, TRBD and TRBJ reference genes, and CDR3 was defined per IMGT. Highly expanded clones were defined as clonotypes with a frequency above 0.1%. Shannon entropy served as the measure of repertoire diversity, while the Gini coefficient captured V-J evenness. A clonotype found in more than one individual was treated as public. Using fastp at Q25 and MiXCR, TCRdb reprocessed the public reads and kept productive beta chains. Under each unique CDR3 protein, matching rows form one entry showing the most common genes and DNA. V and J calls and clone size were set by TCRdb, not the authors. In this sample the table shows 300,000 to 400,000 distinct CDR3 sequences, about a sixth of which occur a single time. The top ten clones comprise around 36% of the sample.

Broad study findings and their caveats: TRBV28, TRBJ1-2 and TRBJ2-5 were preferentially used in persistent disease, while TRBV20-1 and TRBJ2-1 were favored in newly diagnosed disease. Sequencing and analysis were limited to the TCR beta chain. The small sample size was acknowledged by the authors as a limitation that may reduce accuracy. Persistent patients shared more public clonotypes among themselves (under 3,000) than newly diagnosed patients did (about 970). Peripheral blood alone was examined, since thyroid tissue, which constituted the primary lesion, could not be accessed. Compared with newly diagnosed patients, patients with persistent Graves' disease had lower TCR Shannon entropy and fewer highly expanded clones, which suggests clonal expansion.

According to the germline V gene, CDR1 reads SGDLS and CDR2 reads YYNGEE. Trimming takes 5 bases from V and 7 bases from J, and the germline ends sit 16 bases apart. From cysteine to phenylalanine, the CDR3 is 14 amino acids long. CDR3 DNA is the only sequence kept; it has 42 bases, read in frame from the first base. This TCR was sampled from a female donor with Graves disease. Recombination joined TRBV9 with TRBJ1-3, and TRBD1 may be the D gene, going by 6 matching bases. The source material was peripheral blood mononuclear cells (PBMCs), sampled at new diagnosis, from a patient treated with antithyroid drugs. CDR3 sequence: CASSSGTRRNTIYF. The base sequence is TGTGCCAGCAGTTCCGGGACAAGGAGGAACACCATATATTTT. With the portions outside the CDR3 filled from the reference TRBV9 and TRBJ1-3 genes, the complete variable region becomes DSGVTQTPKHLITATGQRVTLRCSPRSGDLSVYWYQQSLDQGLQFLIQYYNGEERAKGNILERFSAQQFPDLHSELNLSSLELGDSALYFCASSSGTRRNTIYFGEGSWLTVV.